The next 31 T cell receptor beta chains were all read from a single sample in a study of cytomegalovirus exposure and HLA in healthy donors. Only in-frame clones appear in the TCRdb table, and some are missing; sequencing was by immunoSEQ multiplex PCR. In the table there are 250,000 to 400,000 clones, 70% to 90% of which are singletons. Sequencing input: PBMCs. All receptors come from a man aged 25-45 years in good health and CMV-seronegative.

The chain links TRBV27 to TRBJ2-2; unclear D gene. Trimming left V 5 bases short and J 5 bases short, with 12 bases between. The CDR3 is 14 residues long. The germline V gene has CDR1 MNHEY and CDR2 SMNVEV (reference sequence). In DNA, the CDR3 is TGTGCCAGCAGTGTCGGGTCAGTAACCGGGGAGCTGTTTTTT. As protein: CASSVGSVTGELFF.

This clone was seen just once. This rearrangement joins TRBV5-4 to TRBJ2-1; D uncertain. Trimming shortened V by 8 bases and J by 0 bases, and 18 bases separated the two germline ends. The CDR3 spans 16 residues. Per germline, CDR1 SGHNT and CDR2 YYREEE (reference sequence). The CDR3 DNA reads TGTGCCAGTCACCTAACCGGAGTATCCTCCTACAATGAGCAGTTCTTC. This codes for CASHLTGVSSYNEQFF.

This clone has just a few counts. The genes are TRBV10-3 and TRBJ2-7, with no clear D. The CDR3 loop spans 12 amino acids. The ends were cut back, 5 bases at V and 4 bases at J, with 9 bases in the middle. CDR1 and CDR2 from the germline V gene are ENHRY and SYGVKD. The CDR3 bases are TGTGCCATCAGTCCCTCGTCGTACGAGCAGTACTTC. It codes for CAISPSSYEQYF.

The chain links TRBV6-6 to TRBJ1-2, with TRBD1 as a possible D gene (5 bases). CDR1 is MNHNY and CDR2 is SVGAGI in the germline V gene (reference sequence). The CDR3 is made up of 13 amino acids. Trimming left V 1 base short and J 7 bases short, with 10 bases between. The CDR3 DNA sequence: TGTGCCAGCAGTTACTTCTCAGGGTTTGGCTACACCTTC. Translation: CASSYFSGFGYTF.

In DNA, the CDR3 is TGCGCCAGCAGCTTGGATACCGGGGTAGACCAGCCCCAGCATTTT. Translating it yields CASSLDTGVDQPQHF. This chain links TRBV5-1 with TRBJ1-5; D gene ambiguous. Germline V gene sequence: CDR1 SGHRS, CDR2 YFSETQ. V was clipped by 0 bases and J by 7 bases, with 14 bases between them. The CDR3 loop spans 15 amino acids.

This chain connects TRBV2 to TRBJ1-4, with a possible D match to TRBD1 (5 bases). Per the germline V gene, CDR1 is SNHLY and CDR2 is FYNNEI. Trimming removed 1 base from V and 1 base from J, with 16 bases in between. CDR3 size: 18 residues. CDR3 nucleotides: TGTGCCAGCAGTGAAGTTTATTTGGGGGGACTAACTAATGAAAAACTGTTTTTT. It codes for CASSEVYLGGLTNEKLFF.

The V gene is TRBV10-3, the J gene TRBJ1-5; no firm D call. Germline V gene lookup returns CDR1 ENHRY and CDR2 SYGVKD. The V end lost 2 bases, the J end lost 0 bases, and 8 bases lay between the germline ends. The CDR3 sequence is 15 residues long. CDR3 in amino acids: CAISEGYYSNQPQHF. CDR3 nucleotide sequence: TGTGCCATCAGTGAGGGATACTATAGCAATCAGCCCCAGCATTTT.

The J gene is TRBJ2-2, the V gene TRBV12-5; 7 nucleotides agree with TRBD2. The CDR3 totals 16 residues. V was clipped by 5 bases and J by 2 bases; unmatched bases: 8. Germline V gene data show CDR1 as LGHNT and CDR2 as FRNRAP. In DNA, the CDR3 is TGTGCTAGTGGTACATACGCGGGACTAAACACCGGGGAGCTGTTTTTT. Amino acid sequence: CASGTYAGLNTGELFF. Variable domain in full (rest from reference TRBV12-5 and TRBJ2-2): DARVTQTPRHKVTEMGQEVTMRCQPILGHNTVFWYRQTMMQGLELLAYFRNRAPLDDSGMPKDRFSAEMPDATLATLKIQPSEPRDSAVYFCASGTYAGLNTGELFFGEGSRLTVL.

This chain joins TRBV11-2 and TRBJ2-5, with unresolved D. Trimming left V 5 bases short and J 0 bases short, with 10 bases between. In germline, CDR1 is SGHAT, CDR2 FQNNGV. The CDR3 is 14 amino acids. As DNA, the CDR3 is TGTGCCAGCAGCGTGACATTGTACCAAGAGACCCAGTACTTC. It translates to CASSVTLYQETQYF.

This chain links TRBV6-4 with TRBJ2-1, with 13 nucleotides matching TRBD2. The CDR3 extends over 15 amino acids. Unmatched junction bases numbered 7, after V lost 6 bases and J lost 8 bases. Germline assignment: CDR1 MRHNA and CDR2 SNTAGT. The chain's CDR3 is CASSPTSGGAYEQFF. The CDR3, as DNA: TGTGCCAGCAGCCCAACTAGCGGGGGGGCTTATGAGCAGTTCTTC.

CDR3 nucleotide sequence: TGCAGCGTTCCCGCCGCAGCAACTAATGAAAAACTGTTTTTT. Translation: CSVPAAATNEKLFF. The chain has TRBV29-1 and TRBJ1-4; D is ambiguous. The V end was cut by 5 bases, the J end by 0 bases, with 10 bases between. Germline assignment: CDR1 SQVTM and CDR2 ANQGSEA. CDR3 length: 14 amino acids.

Of note for this clone: This is likely a read error, given that the CDR3 carries no conserved phenylalanine or tryptophan at its end. V usage is TRBV25-1 and J usage is TRBJ1-1; possible D gene TRBD1, 5 bases. V was pared by 6 bases and J by 1 base, with 18 bases between. This CDR3 has 16 residues. Looked up from germline, CDR1 is MGHDK and CDR2 is SYGVNS. DNA for the CDR3: TGTGCCAGCAGCCCCCCCCGGGGGGTTTGGAACACTGAAGCTTTCCTT. Residues: CASSPPRGVWNTEAFL.

The chain links TRBV11-3 to TRBJ1-5; 9 bases align to TRBD1. With 5 bases clipped from V and 0 bases from J, the junction kept 11 bases outside the gene matches. The CDR3 totals 18 residues. CDR1 SGHNT and CDR2 YENEEA come from the germline V gene. CDR3 sequence reads: CASSPHRGRRYSNQPQHF. CDR3 bases: TGTGCCAGCAGCCCGCACAGGGGGCGCCGGTATAGCAATCAGCCCCAGCATTTT.

The rearrangement uses TRBV15 and TRBJ1-5; no firm D call. Trimming shortened V by 0 bases and J by 6 bases, and 6 bases separated the two germline ends. CDR1 and CDR2 from the germline V gene are LNHNV and YYDKDF (reference sequence). The CDR3 loop spans 13 amino acids. CDR3 sequence: CATSRDFSQPQHF. The CDR3 nucleotides read TGTGCCACCAGCAGAGATTTCAGTCAGCCCCAGCATTTT. Complete variable domain (other parts from reference TRBV15 and TRBJ1-5): DAMVIQNPRYQVTQFGKPVTLSCSQTLNHNVMYWYQQKSSQAPKLLFHYYDKDFNNEADTPDNFQSRRPNTSFCFLDIRSPGLGDTAMYLCATSRDFSQPQHFGDGTRLSIL.

The rearrangement links TRBV6-6 to TRBJ2-5; TRBD2 matches at 9 bases. Germline CDR1 and CDR2: MNHNY and SVGAGI (reference sequence). J lost 1 base, V lost 6 bases, and 9 bases had no gene match. The CDR3 spans 16 residues. The CDR3 region has the DNA TGTGCCAGCAGCCAAGGGGGTAGCGGGGGCCAAGAGACCCAGTACTTC. Residues: CASSQGGSGGQETQYF.

The gene calls are TRBV7-8 and TRBJ2-3; 8 bases agree with TRBD1. CDR1 SGHVS and CDR2 FQNEAQ come from the germline V gene. The CDR3 runs to 14 residues. V shed 8 bases, J shed 5 bases, and the junction held 9 bases outside the gene matches. The CDR3 DNA reads as TGTGCCAGCTCCGCGCAGGGGGCCATAGATACGCAGTATTTT. It is translated as CASSAQGAIDTQYF.

This clone was counted between two and nine times. The V gene is TRBV18, the J gene TRBJ1-6; 8 bases fit TRBD1. Trimming cost V 3 bases and J 9 bases; bases outside gene matches: 7. This CDR3 is 15 amino acids long. Germline CDR1 KGHSH, CDR2 LQKENI. The CDR3 sequence: CASSPTGEVSSPLHF. CDR3 in DNA: TGTGCCAGCTCACCGACAGGGGAAGTAAGTTCACCCCTCCACTTT.

This clone was seen a handful of times. The rearrangement links TRBV5-4 to TRBJ1-1; TRBD1 is a possible D gene (5 bases). V was pared by 5 bases and J by 1 base, with 9 bases between. The V gene's germline CDR1 is SGHNT and CDR2 YYREEE (reference sequence). The CDR3 is 13 amino acids. CDR3 DNA sequence: TGTGCCAGCAGGGAGGGACCGAACACTGAAGCTTTCTTT. It yields the protein CASREGPNTEAFF.

The chain couples TRBV27 to TRBJ2-3; TRBD2 is a possible D gene (6 bases). Germline V gene data show CDR1 as MNHEY and CDR2 as SMNVEV (reference sequence). V shed 6 bases and J shed 4 bases, with 20 bases lying between them. The CDR3 is 16 amino acids. CDR3 DNA: TGTGCCAGCAGAGTTCCGGACTATTCGGGGGCAGATACGCAGTATTTT. Translation: CASRVPDYSGADTQYF.

The gene calls are TRBV27 and TRBJ1-1, with no clear D. The CDR3 is 14 amino acids. The V gene lost 5 bases and the J gene lost 0 bases, with 10 bases spanning the gap. Germline CDR1 and CDR2: MNHEY and SMNVEV (reference sequence). The CDR3 loop is CASSPLGVNTEAFF. CDR3 DNA: TGTGCCAGCAGTCCTCTTGGAGTGAACACTGAAGCTTTCTTT.

V gene TRBV11-2 combines with J gene TRBJ1-6; D is ambiguous. CDR3 length: 11 amino acids. Trimming shortened V by 5 bases and J by 14 bases, and 10 bases separated the two germline ends. Germline V gene data show CDR1 as SGHAT and CDR2 as FQNNGV. The CDR3 protein is CASSVRGTLHF. DNA of the CDR3: TGTGCCAGCAGCGTACGGGGTACCCTCCACTTT.

The chain has TRBV4-1 and TRBJ2-5; D possibly corresponds to TRBD2 (5 bases). The CDR3 consists of 15 residues. Per germline, CDR1 MGHRA and CDR2 YSYEKL. The V end was cut by 1 base, the J end by 1 base, with 10 bases between. The CDR3 sequence is CASSQVKSGQETQYF. The CDR3 region has the DNA TGCGCCAGCAGCCAAGTCAAAAGCGGCCAAGAGACCCAGTACTTC.

The chain joins TRBV6-5 to TRBJ1-4; TRBD1 matches at 8 bases. CDR3 size: 14 residues. V gave up 6 bases and J gave up 5 bases; unmatched junction bases: 5. Germline loops: CDR1 MNHEY, CDR2 SVGAGI. For the CDR3, the DNA is TGTGCCAGCAGCCGGGACAGGTTCAATGAAAAACTGTTTTTT. Encoded protein: CASSRDRFNEKLFF.

This clone has at least ten counts. J is TRBJ1-5 and V is TRBV10-3; D might be TRBD1 (5 bases). The V and J ends lost 4 bases and 0 bases respectively, with 7 bases between them. This CDR3 has 14 amino acids. Germline loops: CDR1 ENHRY, CDR2 SYGVKD. The CDR3 DNA reads as TGTGCCATCAGTGCCAGGGATAGCAATCAGCCCCAGCATTTT. It encodes CAISARDSNQPQHF.

This chain links TRBV2 with TRBJ1-1; possible D gene TRBD1, 5 bases. Germline-derived CDR1 and CDR2 are SNHLY and FYNNEI. This CDR3 comprises 12 residues. Trimming shortened V by 8 bases and J by 6 bases, and 13 bases separated the two germline ends. The CDR3 DNA is TGTGCCAGCGGGGCCGGTTGGGCTGAAGCTTTCTTT. Amino acids: CASGAGWAEAFF.

CDR3 sequence: CASSYETGFSNYGYTF. For the CDR3, the DNA is TGTGCCAGCAGTTATGAAACAGGGTTCTCCAACTATGGCTACACCTTC. The rearrangement joins TRBV5-6 to TRBJ1-2; D is perhaps TRBD1 (6 bases). V gave up 5 bases and J gave up 2 bases, with 19 bases separating them. CDR1 is SGHDT, CDR2 YYEEEE, per germline. The CDR3 sequence is 16 residues long.

The V gene is TRBV6-5, the J gene TRBJ1-1; no firm D call. The germline V and J ends were trimmed by 9 bases and 3 bases, with 14 bases remaining between them. Germline-derived CDR1 and CDR2 are MNHEY and SVGAGI. The CDR3 covers 13 residues. CDR3 sequence reads: CASSRREDTEAFF. CDR3 coding DNA: TGTGCCAGTAGTCGGAGGGAGGACACTGAAGCTTTCTTT.

The chain is built from TRBV27 and TRBJ1-1, with 8 bases fitting TRBD1. The CDR3 length is 16 residues. Per germline, CDR1 MNHEY and CDR2 SMNVEV (reference sequence). V was pared by 6 bases and J by 1 base, with 10 bases of the junction left unmatched. CDR3 region: CASRGGTGSGNTEAFF. In nucleotides, the CDR3 is TGTGCCAGCAGGGGGGGGACAGGTTCAGGGAACACTGAAGCTTTCTTT.

This clone was picked up a small number of times. V and J are TRBV19 and TRBJ1-3, with TRBD1 as a possible D gene (5 bases). The CDR3 sequence is 17 residues long. CDR1 and CDR2 from the germline V gene are LNHDA and SQIVND (reference sequence). V was shortened by 1 base and J by 2 bases, with 15 bases between the two germline ends. The CDR3 is CASSIGDSTGAGNTIYF. The CDR3 coding sequence is TGTGCCAGTAGTATAGGGGATTCTACAGGAGCTGGAAACACCATATATTTT.

This rearrangement joins TRBV11-2 to TRBJ2-7; 10 nucleotides align to TRBD1. The CDR3 extends over 16 amino acids. The germline gives CDR1 SGHAT, CDR2 FQNNGV. V lost 1 base and J lost 3; bases outside the gene matches: 6. Here the CDR3 DNA reads TGTGCCAGCAGCTTAGGCGGGACAGGGGACGACTACGAGCAGTACTTC. Translated, it gives CASSLGGTGDDYEQYF.

J is TRBJ2-7 and V is TRBV7-6; TRBD1 agrees at 7 bases. The CDR3 has 11 amino acids. V was clipped by 5 bases and J by 9 bases; unmatched bases: 4. Germline V gene sequence: CDR1 SGHVS, CDR2 FNYEAQ. In DNA form, the CDR3 reads TGTGCCAGCAGCATTGGACAGGCGCAGTACTTC. Residues: CASSIGQAQYF.